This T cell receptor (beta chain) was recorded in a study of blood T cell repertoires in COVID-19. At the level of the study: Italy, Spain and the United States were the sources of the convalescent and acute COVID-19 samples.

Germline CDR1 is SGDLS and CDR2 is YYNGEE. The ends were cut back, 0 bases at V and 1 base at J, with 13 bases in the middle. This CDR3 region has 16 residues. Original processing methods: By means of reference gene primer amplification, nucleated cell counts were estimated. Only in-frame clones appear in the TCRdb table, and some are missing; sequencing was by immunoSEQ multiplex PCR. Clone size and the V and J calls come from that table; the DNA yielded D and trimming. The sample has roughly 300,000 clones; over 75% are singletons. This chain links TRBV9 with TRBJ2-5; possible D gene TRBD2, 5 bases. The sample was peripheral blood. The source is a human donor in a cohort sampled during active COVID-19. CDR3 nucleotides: TGTGCCAGCAGCGTAGCTGCCAGCGGACTCCAAGAGACCCAGTACTTC. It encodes CASSVAASGLQETQYF. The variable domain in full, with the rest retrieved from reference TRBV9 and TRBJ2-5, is DSGVTQTPKHLITATGQRVTLRCSPRSGDLSVYWYQQSLDQGLQFLIQYYNGEERAKGNILERFSAQQFPDLHSELNLSSLELGDSALYFCASSVAASGLQETQYFGPGTRLLVL.